Listed here are 12 T cell receptor beta chains from one sample, sequenced in a study of PD-L1 blockade in urothelial cancer. TCRdb's copy holds only in-frame clones and misses some; the assay was immunoSEQ multiplex PCR. The table has about 84,000 clones, 90% seen once; the top ten hold around a tenth. Sample: PBMCs, taken around atezolizumab (anti-PD-L1) treatment. Receptors were obtained from a man in his fifties or sixties with urothelial cancer.

V is TRBV5-4 and J is TRBJ2-1; tentatively, D is TRBD2 (5 bases). V lost 5 bases and J lost 8, with 14 bases in between. The germline gives CDR1 SGHNT, CDR2 YYREEE (reference sequence). This CDR3 has 13 residues. The CDR3 is CASSLVARDEQFF. Here the CDR3 DNA reads TGTGCCAGCAGTCTGGTGGCGAGGGATGAGCAGTTCTTC.

The chain uses TRBV30 and TRBJ2-3, with TRBD1 matching 9 bases. V shed 5 bases, J shed 2 bases, and the junction held 8 bases outside the gene matches. The CDR3 length is 15 residues. The germline V gene has CDR1 GTSNPN and CDR2 SVGIG (reference sequence). The CDR3 here is CAWWHGTGYTDTQYF. CDR3 coding DNA: TGTGCCTGGTGGCACGGGACAGGGTACACAGATACGCAGTATTTT. Full variable domain (outside the CDR3, taken from reference TRBV30 and TRBJ2-3): SQTIHQWPATLVQPVGSPLSLECTVEGTSNPNLYWYRQAAGRGLQLLFYSVGIGQISSEVPQNLSASRPQDRQFILSSKKLLLSDSGFYLCAWWHGTGYTDTQYFGPGTRLTVL.

The gene calls are TRBV5-8 and TRBJ1-5; tentatively, D is TRBD1 (5 bases). The germline gives CDR1 SGHTS, CDR2 YDEGEE. This CDR3 contains 15 residues. V was clipped by 1 base and J by 4 bases, with 12 bases between them. CDR3 amino acids: CASSLRGRNNQPQHF. CDR3 nucleotide sequence: TGTGCCAGCAGCTTGAGGGGCAGGAATAATCAGCCCCAGCATTTT.

This chain links TRBV6-1 with TRBJ2-5, with 11 bases aligning to TRBD2. The CDR3 loop spans 14 amino acids. J was trimmed by 5 bases and V by 7 bases; bases with no gene match: 6. CDR1 and CDR2 from the germline V gene are MNHNS and SASEGT. The CDR3 DNA follows: TGTGCCAGCACCAAAACTAGCGGGGGTGAGACCCAGTACTTC. Translating it yields CASTKTSGGETQYF.

The chain combines TRBV7-2 with TRBJ2-1, with 9 bases that match TRBD2. Trimming at V came to 1 base and at J to 5 bases, leaving 15 bases not matched to a gene. The length of the CDR3 is 19 residues. Germline CDR1 SGHTA, CDR2 FQGNSA. The chain's CDR3 is CASSLVGVGRGGRDNEQFF. Here the CDR3 DNA reads TGTGCCAGCAGCTTAGTAGGGGTCGGGCGGGGGGGCCGCGACAATGAGCAGTTCTTC.

The CDR3: CATSNGGGPREQFF. For the CDR3, the DNA is TGTGCTACTTCCAATGGGGGAGGGCCACGTGAGCAGTTCTTC. This chain connects TRBV13 to TRBJ2-1, with TRBD2 identical over 7 bases. CDR1 and CDR2 (germline): PRHDT, FYEKMQ (reference sequence). The CDR3 is 14 amino acids.

The rearrangement uses TRBV11-2 and TRBJ2-1, with D tentatively TRBD2 (6 bases). Trimming took 4 bases from V and 0 from J, leaving 13 bases between them. Germline lookup yields CDR1 SGHAT and CDR2 FQNNGV. The CDR3 runs to 16 residues. The CDR3, as DNA: TGTGCCAGCAGCTCAGGACTATCTAGCTCCTACAATGAGCAGTTCTTC. Translating it yields CASSSGLSSSYNEQFF.

This clone was detected once. The V gene is TRBV5-1, the J gene TRBJ2-5, with TRBD1 matching 10 bases. This CDR3 contains 14 residues. Germline V gene sequence: CDR1 SGHRS, CDR2 YFSETQ. V lost 5 bases and J lost 4; bases outside the gene matches: 5. The CDR3 loop is CASRETGGSETQYF. The CDR3, as DNA: TGCGCCAGCAGAGAGACAGGGGGCTCAGAGACCCAGTACTTC.

This sequence joins TRBV7-9 and TRBJ1-1; no definite D call. The CDR3 length is 11 residues. Germline-derived CDR1 and CDR2 are SEHNR and FQNEAQ (reference sequence). The germline V and J ends were trimmed by 4 bases and 7 bases, with 7 bases remaining between them. This chain's CDR3 is CASSSSGEAFF. The CDR3 nucleotides read TGTGCCAGCAGCTCATCCGGTGAAGCTTTCTTT.

V gene TRBV5-1 combines with J gene TRBJ2-5; 15 bases align to TRBD2. V was pared by 1 base and J by 0 bases, with 7 bases of the junction left unmatched. Looked up from germline, CDR1 is SGHRS and CDR2 is YFSETQ. The CDR3 runs to 19 residues. The CDR3 region has the DNA TGCGCCAGCAGCTTGAGGCCGGGACTAGCGGGGGGAAACCAAGAGACCCAGTACTTC. Protein product: CASSLRPGLAGGNQETQYF. The full variable domain, rest sourced from reference TRBV5-1 and TRBJ2-5, is KAGVTQTPRYLIKTRGQQVTLSCSPISGHRSVSWYQQTPGQGLQFLFEYFSETQRNKGNFPGRFSGRQFSNSRSEMNVSTLELGDSALYLCASSLRPGLAGGNQETQYFGPGTRLLVL.

The chain recombines TRBV7-2 with TRBJ2-2; 10 nucleotides align to TRBD1. Germline CDR1 SGHTA, CDR2 FQGNSA. This CDR3 is 14 amino acids long. Trimming cost V 5 bases and J 7 bases; bases outside gene matches: 4. CDR3: CASSKRTGGGELFF. CDR3 in DNA: TGTGCCAGCAGCAAGAGGACAGGGGGCGGGGAGCTGTTTTTT. The whole variable domain, filled in from reference TRBV7-2 and TRBJ2-2, reads GAGVSQSPSNKVTEKGKDVELRCDPISGHTALYWYRQSLGQGLEFLIYFQGNSAPDKSGLPSDRFSAERTGGSVSTLTIQRTQQEDSAVYLCASSKRTGGGELFFGEGSRLTVL.

This clone turned up a few times. V and J are TRBV5-1 and TRBJ1-1; D not resolved. Between the trimmed V and J ends, which lost 6 bases and 5 bases, there was a span of 14 bases. The germline V gene encodes CDR1 SGHRS and CDR2 YFSETQ. This CDR3 is built from 13 residues. Written as DNA, the CDR3 is TGCGCCAGCACTTACACAGATTTGACTGAAGCTTTCTTT. It translates to CASTYTDLTEAFF.